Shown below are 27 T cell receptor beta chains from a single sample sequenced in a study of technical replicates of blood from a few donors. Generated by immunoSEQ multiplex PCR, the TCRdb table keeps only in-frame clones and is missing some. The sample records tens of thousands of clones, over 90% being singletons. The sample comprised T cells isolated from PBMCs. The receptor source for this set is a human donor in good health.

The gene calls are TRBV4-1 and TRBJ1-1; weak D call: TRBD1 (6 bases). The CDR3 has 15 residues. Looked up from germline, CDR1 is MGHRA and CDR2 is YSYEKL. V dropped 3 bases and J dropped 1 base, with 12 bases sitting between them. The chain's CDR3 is CASSHLGQTNTEAFF. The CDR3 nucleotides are TGCGCCAGCAGCCATCTTGGACAGACGAACACTGAAGCTTTCTTT.

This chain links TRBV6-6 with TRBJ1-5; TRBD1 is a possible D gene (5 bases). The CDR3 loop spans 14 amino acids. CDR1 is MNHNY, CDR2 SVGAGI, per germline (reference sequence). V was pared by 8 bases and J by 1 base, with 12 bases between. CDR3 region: CASGTGTSNQPQHF. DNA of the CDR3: TGTGCCAGCGGAACAGGCACGAGCAATCAGCCCCAGCATTTT.

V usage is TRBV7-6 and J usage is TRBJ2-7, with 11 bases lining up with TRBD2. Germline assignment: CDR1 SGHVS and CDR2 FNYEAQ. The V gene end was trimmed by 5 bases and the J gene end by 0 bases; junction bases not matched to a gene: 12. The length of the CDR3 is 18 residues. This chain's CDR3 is CASSPIGLAGLSSYEQYF. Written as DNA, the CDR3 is TGTGCCAGCAGCCCGATTGGACTAGCGGGTTTGAGCTCCTACGAGCAGTACTTC.

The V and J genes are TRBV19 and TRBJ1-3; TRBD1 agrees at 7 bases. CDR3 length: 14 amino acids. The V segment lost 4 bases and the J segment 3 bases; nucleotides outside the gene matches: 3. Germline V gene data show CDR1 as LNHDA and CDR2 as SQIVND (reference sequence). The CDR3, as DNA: TGTGCCAGTAGTACCGACAGGGTTGGAAACACCATATATTTT. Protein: CASSTDRVGNTIYF.

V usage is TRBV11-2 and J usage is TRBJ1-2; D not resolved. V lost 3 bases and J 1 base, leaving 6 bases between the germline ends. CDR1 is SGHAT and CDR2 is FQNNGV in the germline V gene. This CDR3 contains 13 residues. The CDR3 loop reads CASSFEGNYGYTF. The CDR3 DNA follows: TGTGCCAGCAGCTTCGAGGGTAACTATGGCTACACCTTC.

Here the CDR3 reads CASSSPSAGGGPAYEQYF. DNA of the CDR3: TGTGCCAGCAGCTCTCCCTCGGCCGGAGGAGGGCCTGCCTACGAGCAGTACTTC. This chain joins TRBV7-2 and TRBJ2-7; the D gene is possibly TRBD2 (6 bases). Germline CDR1 is SGHTA and CDR2 is FQGNSA. The V end lost 4 bases, the J end lost 2 bases, and 24 bases lay between the germline ends. The CDR3 contains 18 residues.

CDR3: CASTPSSMNTEAFF. The CDR3 DNA follows: TGTGCCAGTACCCCCAGTTCGATGAACACTGAAGCTTTCTTT. V is TRBV19 and J is TRBJ1-1; D unresolved. V gave up 7 bases and J gave up 0 bases, with 12 bases separating them. This CDR3 has 14 residues. Germline V CDR1 and CDR2: LNHDA, SQIVND (reference sequence). Full variable domain (rest looked up from reference TRBV19 and TRBJ1-1): DGGITQSPKYLFRKEGQNVTLSCEQNLNHDAMYWYRQDPGQGLRLIYYSQIVNDFQKGDIAEGYSVSREKKESFPLTVTSAQKNPTAFYLCASTPSSMNTEAFFGQGTRLTVV.

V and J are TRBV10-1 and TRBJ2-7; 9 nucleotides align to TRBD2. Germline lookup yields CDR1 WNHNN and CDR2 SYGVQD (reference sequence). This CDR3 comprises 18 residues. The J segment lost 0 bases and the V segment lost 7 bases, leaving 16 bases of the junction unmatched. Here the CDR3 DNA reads TGCGCCAGCACCCTGATCAGCGGGAGGAACGATGGCTCCTACGAGCAGTACTTC. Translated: CASTLISGRNDGSYEQYF.

The CDR3 nucleotides are TGTGCCAGCAGTTCCTTGCGGCCGAAAGACACCGGGGAGCTGTTTTTT. It encodes CASSSLRPKDTGELFF. The chain has TRBV28 and TRBJ2-2, with unresolved D. V lost 4 bases and J lost 3, with 15 bases in between. This CDR3 has 16 residues. CDR1 and CDR2 from the germline V gene are MDHEN and SYDVKM.

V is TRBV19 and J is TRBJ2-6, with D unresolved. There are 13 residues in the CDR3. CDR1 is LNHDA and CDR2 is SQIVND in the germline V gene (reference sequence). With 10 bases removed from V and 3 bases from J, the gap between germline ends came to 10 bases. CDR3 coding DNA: TGTGCCACCCAGGTCGGTGGGGCCAACGTCCTGACTTTC. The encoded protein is CATQVGGANVLTF.

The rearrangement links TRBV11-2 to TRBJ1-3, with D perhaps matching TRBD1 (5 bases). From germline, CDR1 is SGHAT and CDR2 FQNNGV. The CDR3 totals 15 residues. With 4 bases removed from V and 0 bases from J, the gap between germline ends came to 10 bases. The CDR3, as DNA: TGTGCCAGCAGCTATGGACACGGCTCTGGAAACACCATATATTTT. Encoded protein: CASSYGHGSGNTIYF.

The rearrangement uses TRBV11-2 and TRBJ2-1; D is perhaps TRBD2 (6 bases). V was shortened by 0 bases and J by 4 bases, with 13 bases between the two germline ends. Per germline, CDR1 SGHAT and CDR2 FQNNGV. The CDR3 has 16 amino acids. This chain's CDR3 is CASSLDRSRGYNEQFF. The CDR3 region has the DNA TGTGCCAGCAGCTTAGATCGGTCCCGGGGGTACAATGAGCAGTTCTTC.

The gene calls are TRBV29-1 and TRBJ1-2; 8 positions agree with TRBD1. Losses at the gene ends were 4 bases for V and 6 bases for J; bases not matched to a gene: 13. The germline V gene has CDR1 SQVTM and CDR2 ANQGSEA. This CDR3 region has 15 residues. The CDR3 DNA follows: TGCAGCGTTGTCTCGTCAGGGGGCGTTAGTAATGGCTACACCTTC. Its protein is CSVVSSGGVSNGYTF. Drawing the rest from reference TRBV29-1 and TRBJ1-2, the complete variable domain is SAVISQKPSRDICQRGTSLTIQCQVDSQVTMMFWYRQQPGQSLTLIATANQGSEATYESGFVIDKFPISRPNLTFSTLTVSNMSPEDSSIYLCSVVSSGGVSNGYTFGSGTRLTVV.

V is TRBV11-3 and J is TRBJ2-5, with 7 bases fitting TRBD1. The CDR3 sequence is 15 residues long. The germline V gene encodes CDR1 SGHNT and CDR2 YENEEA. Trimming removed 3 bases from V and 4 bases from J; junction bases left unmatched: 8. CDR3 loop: CASSLWDSRVETQYF. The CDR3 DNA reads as TGTGCCAGCAGCTTGTGGGACAGCAGAGTAGAGACCCAGTACTTC. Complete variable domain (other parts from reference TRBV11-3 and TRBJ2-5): EAGVVQSPRYKIIEKKQPVAFWCNPISGHNTLYWYLQNLGQGPELLIRYENEEAVDDSQLPKDRFSAERLKGVDSTLKIQPAELGDSAVYLCASSLWDSRVETQYFGPGTRLLVL.

The CDR3 bases are TGCAGCGTGCAGGACAGGGAAGAGACCCAGTACTTC. This sequence encodes CSVQDREETQYF. The chain couples TRBV29-1 to TRBJ2-5; TRBD1 aligns across 8 bases. Germline CDR1 reads SQVTM; CDR2 reads ANQGSEA. The ends lost 6 bases at V and 3 bases at J; junction bases unmatched: 3. The CDR3 is 12 residues long.

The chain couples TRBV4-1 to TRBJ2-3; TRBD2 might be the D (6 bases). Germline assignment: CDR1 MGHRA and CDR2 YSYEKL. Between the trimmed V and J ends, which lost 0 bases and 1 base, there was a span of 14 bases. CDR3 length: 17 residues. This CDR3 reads CASSQDPRGGGTDTQYF. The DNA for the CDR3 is TGCGCCAGCAGCCAAGATCCCCGGGGAGGAGGCACAGATACGCAGTATTTT.

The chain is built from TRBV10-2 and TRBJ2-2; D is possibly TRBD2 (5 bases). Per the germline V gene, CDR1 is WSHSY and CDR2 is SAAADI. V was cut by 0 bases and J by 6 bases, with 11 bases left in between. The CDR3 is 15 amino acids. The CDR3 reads CASSESRGSAGELFF. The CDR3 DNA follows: TGCGCCAGCAGTGAGTCGAGAGGGTCGGCCGGGGAGCTGTTTTTT.

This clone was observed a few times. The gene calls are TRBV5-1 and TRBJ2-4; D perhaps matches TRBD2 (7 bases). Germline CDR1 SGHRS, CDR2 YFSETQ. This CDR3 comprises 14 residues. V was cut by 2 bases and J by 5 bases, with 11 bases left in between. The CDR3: CASSLEGGENIQYF. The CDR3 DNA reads TGCGCCAGCAGCTTAGAAGGGGGGGAAAACATTCAGTACTTC.

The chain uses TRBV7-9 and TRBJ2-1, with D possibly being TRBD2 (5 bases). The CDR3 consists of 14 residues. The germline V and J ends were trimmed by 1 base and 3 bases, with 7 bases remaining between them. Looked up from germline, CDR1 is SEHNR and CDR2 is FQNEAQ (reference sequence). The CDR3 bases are TGTGCCAGCAGCTTAGGAGGGCGCTACAATGAGCAGTTCTTC. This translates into CASSLGGRYNEQFF.

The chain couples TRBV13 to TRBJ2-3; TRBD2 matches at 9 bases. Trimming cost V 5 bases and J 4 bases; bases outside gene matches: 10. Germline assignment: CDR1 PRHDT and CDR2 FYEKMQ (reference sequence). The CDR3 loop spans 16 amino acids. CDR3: CASSPPGRGGPDTQYF. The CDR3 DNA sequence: TGTGCCAGCAGCCCGCCGGGGCGGGGGGGCCCAGATACGCAGTATTTT.

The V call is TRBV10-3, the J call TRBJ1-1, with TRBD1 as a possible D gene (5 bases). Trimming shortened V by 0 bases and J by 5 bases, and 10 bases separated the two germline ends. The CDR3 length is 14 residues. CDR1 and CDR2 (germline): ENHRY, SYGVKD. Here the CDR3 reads CAISESTGGTEAFF. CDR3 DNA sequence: TGTGCCATCAGTGAGTCGACGGGGGGGACTGAAGCTTTCTTT.

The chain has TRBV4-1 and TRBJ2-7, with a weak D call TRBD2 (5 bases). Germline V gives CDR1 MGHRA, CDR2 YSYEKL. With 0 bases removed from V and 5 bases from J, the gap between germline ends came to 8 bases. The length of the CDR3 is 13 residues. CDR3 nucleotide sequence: TGCGCCAGCAGCCAAGACCGGGGTCACGAGCAGTACTTC. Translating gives CASSQDRGHEQYF.

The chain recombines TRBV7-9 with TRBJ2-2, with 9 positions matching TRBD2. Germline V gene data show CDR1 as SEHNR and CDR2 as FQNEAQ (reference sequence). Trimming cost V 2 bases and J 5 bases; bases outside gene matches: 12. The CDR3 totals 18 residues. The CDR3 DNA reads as TGTGCCAGCAGCTTAATACCTAGCGGGGCCTCAGGGACCGGGGAGCTGTTTTTT. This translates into CASSLIPSGASGTGELFF.

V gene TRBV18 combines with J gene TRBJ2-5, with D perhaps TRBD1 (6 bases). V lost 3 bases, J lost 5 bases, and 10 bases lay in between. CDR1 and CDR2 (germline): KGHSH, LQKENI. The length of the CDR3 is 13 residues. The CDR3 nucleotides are TGTGCCAGCTCACCGGGACACGGGGAGACCCAGTACTTC. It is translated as CASSPGHGETQYF.

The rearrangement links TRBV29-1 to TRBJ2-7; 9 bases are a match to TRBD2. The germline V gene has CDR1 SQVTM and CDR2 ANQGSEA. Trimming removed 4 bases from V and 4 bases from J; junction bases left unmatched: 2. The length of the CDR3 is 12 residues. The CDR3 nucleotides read TGCAGCGTTGCCAGCGGGGGGTACGAGCAGTACTTC. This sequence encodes CSVASGGYEQYF.

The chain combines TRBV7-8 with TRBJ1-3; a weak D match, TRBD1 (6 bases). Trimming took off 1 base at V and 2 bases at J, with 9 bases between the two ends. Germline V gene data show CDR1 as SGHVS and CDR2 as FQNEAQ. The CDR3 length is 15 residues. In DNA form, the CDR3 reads TGTGCCAGCAGCTTAGTTGCAGGGGCTGGAAACACCATATATTTT. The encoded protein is CASSLVAGAGNTIYF.

CDR3 residues: CATTVSGNSYNEQFF. The CDR3, as DNA: TGTGCCACCACCGTTAGCGGGAACTCCTACAATGAGCAGTTCTTC. The chain is built from TRBV11-2 and TRBJ2-1; 8 bases map to TRBD2. Losses at the gene ends were 10 bases for V and 0 bases for J; bases not matched to a gene: 8. Germline CDR1 SGHAT, CDR2 FQNNGV. The CDR3 extends over 15 amino acids.